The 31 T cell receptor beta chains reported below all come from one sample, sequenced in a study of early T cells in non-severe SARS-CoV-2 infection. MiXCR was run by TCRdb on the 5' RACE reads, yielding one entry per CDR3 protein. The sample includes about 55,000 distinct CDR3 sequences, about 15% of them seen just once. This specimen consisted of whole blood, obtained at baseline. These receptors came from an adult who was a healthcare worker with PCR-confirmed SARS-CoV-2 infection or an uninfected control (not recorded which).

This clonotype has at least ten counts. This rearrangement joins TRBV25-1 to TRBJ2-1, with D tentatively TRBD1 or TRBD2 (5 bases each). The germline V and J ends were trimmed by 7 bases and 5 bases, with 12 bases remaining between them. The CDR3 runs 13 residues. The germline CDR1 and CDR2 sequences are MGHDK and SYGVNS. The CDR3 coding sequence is TGTGCCAGCAACCGAGGGGCAGACAATGAGCAGTTCTTC. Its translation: CASNRGADNEQFF.

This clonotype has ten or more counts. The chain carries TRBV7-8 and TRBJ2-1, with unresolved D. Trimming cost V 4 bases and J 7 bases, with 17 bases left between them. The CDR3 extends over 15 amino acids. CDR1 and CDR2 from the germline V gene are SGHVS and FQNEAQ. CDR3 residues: CASSSLRALGNEQFF. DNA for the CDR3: TGTGCCAGCAGCTCACTCCGGGCCTTAGGAAATGAGCAGTTCTTC.

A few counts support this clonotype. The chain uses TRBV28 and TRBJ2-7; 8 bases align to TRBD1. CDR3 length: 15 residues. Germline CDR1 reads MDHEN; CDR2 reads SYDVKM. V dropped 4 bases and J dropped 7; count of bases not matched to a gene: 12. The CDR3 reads CASSSPIDRGGEQYF. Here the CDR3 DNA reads TGTGCCAGCAGTTCACCTATTGACAGGGGCGGTGAGCAGTACTTC.

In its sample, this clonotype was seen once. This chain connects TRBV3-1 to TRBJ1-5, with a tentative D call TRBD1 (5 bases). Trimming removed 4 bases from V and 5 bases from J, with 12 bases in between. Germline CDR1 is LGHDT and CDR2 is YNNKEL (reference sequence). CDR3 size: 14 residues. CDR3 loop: CASSRFVGDQPQHF. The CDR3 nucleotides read TGTGCCAGCAGCCGCTTTGTGGGGGATCAGCCCCAGCATTTT.

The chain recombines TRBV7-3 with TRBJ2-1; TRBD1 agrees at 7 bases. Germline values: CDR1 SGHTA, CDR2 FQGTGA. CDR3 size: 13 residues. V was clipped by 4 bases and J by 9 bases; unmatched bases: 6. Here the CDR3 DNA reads TGTGCCAGCAGCTCCCAGACAGGGTCTGAGCAGTTCTTC. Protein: CASSSQTGSEQFF.

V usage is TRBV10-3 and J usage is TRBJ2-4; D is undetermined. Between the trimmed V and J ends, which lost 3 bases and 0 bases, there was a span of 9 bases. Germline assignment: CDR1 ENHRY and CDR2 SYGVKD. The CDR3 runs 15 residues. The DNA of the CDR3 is TGTGCCATCAGTGATGTGGGGTTAGCCAAAAACATTCAGTACTTC. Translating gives CAISDVGLAKNIQYF.

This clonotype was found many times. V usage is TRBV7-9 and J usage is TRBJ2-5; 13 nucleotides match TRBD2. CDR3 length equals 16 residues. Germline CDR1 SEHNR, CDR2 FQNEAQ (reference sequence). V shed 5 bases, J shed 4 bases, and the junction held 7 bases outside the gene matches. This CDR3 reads CASSPGLAGDLETQYF. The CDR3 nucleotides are TGTGCCAGCAGCCCCGGACTAGCGGGAGATTTAGAGACCCAGTACTTC.

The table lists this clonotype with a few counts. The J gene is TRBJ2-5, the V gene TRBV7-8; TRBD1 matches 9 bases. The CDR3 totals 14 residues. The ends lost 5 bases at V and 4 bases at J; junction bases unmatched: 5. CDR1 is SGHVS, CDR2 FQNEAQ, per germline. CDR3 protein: CASSTGTGTETQYF. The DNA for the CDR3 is TGTGCCAGCAGCACCGGGACAGGGACAGAGACCCAGTACTTC.

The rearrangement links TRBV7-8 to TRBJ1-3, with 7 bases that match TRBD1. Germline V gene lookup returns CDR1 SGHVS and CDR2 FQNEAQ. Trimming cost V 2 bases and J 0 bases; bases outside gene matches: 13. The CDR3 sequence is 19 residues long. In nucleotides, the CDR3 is TGTGCCAGCAGCTTAATTAACCCTGGACAGGCGGTCTCTGGAAACACCATATATTTT. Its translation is CASSLINPGQAVSGNTIYF.

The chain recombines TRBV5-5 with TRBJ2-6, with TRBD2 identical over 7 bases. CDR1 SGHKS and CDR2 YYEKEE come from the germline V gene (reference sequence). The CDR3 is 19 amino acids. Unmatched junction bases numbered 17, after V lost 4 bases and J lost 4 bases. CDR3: CASSPVWGGGPLGANVLTF. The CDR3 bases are TGTGCCAGCAGCCCCGTCTGGGGGGGAGGGCCGTTAGGGGCCAACGTCCTGACTTTC.

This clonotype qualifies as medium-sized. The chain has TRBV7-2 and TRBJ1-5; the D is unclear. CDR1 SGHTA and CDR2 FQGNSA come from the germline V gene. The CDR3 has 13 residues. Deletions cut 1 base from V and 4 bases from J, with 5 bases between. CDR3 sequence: CASSLGLNQPQHF. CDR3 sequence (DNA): TGTGCCAGCAGCTTAGGGCTGAATCAGCCCCAGCATTTT.

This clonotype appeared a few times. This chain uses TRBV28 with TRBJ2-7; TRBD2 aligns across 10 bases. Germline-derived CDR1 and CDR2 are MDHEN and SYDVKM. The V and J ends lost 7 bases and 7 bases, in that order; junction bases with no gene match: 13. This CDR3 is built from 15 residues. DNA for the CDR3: TGTGCCAGCAACAACTGGGCTAGCGGGGGTTGGGAGCAGTACTTC. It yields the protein CASNNWASGGWEQYF. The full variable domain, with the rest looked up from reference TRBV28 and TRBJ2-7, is DVKVTQSSRYLVKRTGEKVFLECVQDMDHENMFWYRQDPGLGLRLIYFSYDVKMKEKGDIPEGYSVSREKKERFSLILESASTNQTSMYLCASNNWASGGWEQYFGPGTRLTVT.

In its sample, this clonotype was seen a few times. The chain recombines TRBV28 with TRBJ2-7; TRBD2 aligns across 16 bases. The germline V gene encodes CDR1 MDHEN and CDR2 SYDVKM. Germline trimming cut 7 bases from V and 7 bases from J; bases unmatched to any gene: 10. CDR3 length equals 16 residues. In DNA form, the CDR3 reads TGTGCCAGCACCCCCGGGGGACTAGCGGGAGGGCAAGAGCAGTACTTC. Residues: CASTPGGLAGGQEQYF.

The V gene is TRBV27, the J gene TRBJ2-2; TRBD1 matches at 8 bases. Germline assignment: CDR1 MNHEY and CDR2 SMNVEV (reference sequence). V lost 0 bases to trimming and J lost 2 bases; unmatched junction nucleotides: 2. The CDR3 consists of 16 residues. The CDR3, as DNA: TGTGCCAGCAGTTTATCGTCAGGGGGCAACACCGGGGAGCTGTTTTTT. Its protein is CASSLSSGGNTGELFF.

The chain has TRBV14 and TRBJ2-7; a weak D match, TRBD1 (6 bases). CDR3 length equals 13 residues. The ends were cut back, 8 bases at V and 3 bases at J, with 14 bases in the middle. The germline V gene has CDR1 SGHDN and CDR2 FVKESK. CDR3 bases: TGTGCCAGCTCCCCGGGACATATCTACGAGCAGTACTTC. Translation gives CASSPGHIYEQYF.

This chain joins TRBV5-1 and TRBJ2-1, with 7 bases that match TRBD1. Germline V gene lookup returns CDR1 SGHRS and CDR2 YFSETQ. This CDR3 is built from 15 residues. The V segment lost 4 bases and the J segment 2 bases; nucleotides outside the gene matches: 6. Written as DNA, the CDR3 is TGCGCCAGCAGCCAAACAGGGGAAGCCTACAATGAGCAGTTCTTC. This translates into CASSQTGEAYNEQFF.

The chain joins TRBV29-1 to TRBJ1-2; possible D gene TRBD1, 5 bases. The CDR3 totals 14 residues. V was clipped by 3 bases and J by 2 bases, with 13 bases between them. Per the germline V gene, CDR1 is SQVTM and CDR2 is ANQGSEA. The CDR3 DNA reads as TGCAGCGTTGAGGCCCGGCAGGGAAACTATGGCTACACCTTC. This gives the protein CSVEARQGNYGYTF.

The CDR3 nucleotides are TGCAGTGCCGCCAGCGGGAGGGGCACAGATACGCAGTATTTT. It translates to CSAASGRGTDTQYF. This chain links TRBV20-1 with TRBJ2-3, with 10 bases lining up with TRBD2. CDR3 length equals 14 residues. CDR1 and CDR2 (germline): DFQATT, SNEGSKA (reference sequence). V shed 6 bases, J shed 1 base, and the junction held 4 bases outside the gene matches.

The CDR3 DNA reads TGCAGTGCTAGAGAGTCGGGACATACGGGGAACACTGAAGCTTTCTTT. This encodes CSARESGHTGNTEAFF. The chain recombines TRBV20-1 with TRBJ1-1; D might be TRBD1 (6 bases). Germline CDR1 and CDR2: DFQATT and SNEGSKA (reference sequence). There are 16 residues in the CDR3. Trimming left V 0 bases short and J 1 base short, with 15 bases between.

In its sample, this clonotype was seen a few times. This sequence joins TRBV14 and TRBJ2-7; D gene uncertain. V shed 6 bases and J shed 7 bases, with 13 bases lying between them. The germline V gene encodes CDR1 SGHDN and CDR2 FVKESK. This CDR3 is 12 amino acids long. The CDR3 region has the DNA TGTGCCAGCAGTCCCTCTCACATTGAGCAGTACTTC. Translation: CASSPSHIEQYF. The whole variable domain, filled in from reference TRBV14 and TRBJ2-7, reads EAGVTQFPSHSVIEKGQTVTLRCDPISGHDNLYWYRRVMGKEIKFLLHFVKESKQDESGMPNNRFLAERTGGTYSTLKVQPAELEDSGVYFCASSPSHIEQYFGPGTRLTVT.

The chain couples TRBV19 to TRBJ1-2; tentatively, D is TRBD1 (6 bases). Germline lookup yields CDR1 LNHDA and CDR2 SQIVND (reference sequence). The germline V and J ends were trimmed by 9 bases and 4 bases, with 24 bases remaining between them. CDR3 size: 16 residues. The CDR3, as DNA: TGTGCCAGCCAAAGCGACAGGCGCCGTTTAGGCTATGGCTACACCTTC. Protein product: CASQSDRRRLGYGYTF.

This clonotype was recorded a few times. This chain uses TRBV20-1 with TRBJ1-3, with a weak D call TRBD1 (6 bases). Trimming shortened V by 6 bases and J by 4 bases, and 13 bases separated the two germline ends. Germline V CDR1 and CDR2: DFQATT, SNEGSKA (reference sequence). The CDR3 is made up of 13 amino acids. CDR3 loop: CSAGITGGNTIYF. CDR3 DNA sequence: TGCAGTGCGGGGATAACAGGGGGAAACACCATATATTTT.

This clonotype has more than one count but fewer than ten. CDR3 nucleotide sequence: TGTGCCAGCAGCCAAGATGGGACTAGCGGGAGCGTAGATACGCAGTATTTT. Translated: CASSQDGTSGSVDTQYF. This chain connects TRBV3-1 to TRBJ2-3; 14 positions match TRBD2. Losses at the gene ends were 0 bases for V and 5 bases for J; bases not matched to a gene: 4. The germline V gene encodes CDR1 LGHDT and CDR2 YNNKEL (reference sequence). The CDR3 is 17 amino acids.

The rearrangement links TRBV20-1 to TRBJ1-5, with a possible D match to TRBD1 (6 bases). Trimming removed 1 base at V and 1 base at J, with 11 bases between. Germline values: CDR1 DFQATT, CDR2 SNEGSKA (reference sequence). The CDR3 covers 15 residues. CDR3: CSARVPGQSNQPQHF. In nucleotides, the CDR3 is TGCAGTGCTAGAGTTCCGGGACAAAGCAATCAGCCCCAGCATTTT.

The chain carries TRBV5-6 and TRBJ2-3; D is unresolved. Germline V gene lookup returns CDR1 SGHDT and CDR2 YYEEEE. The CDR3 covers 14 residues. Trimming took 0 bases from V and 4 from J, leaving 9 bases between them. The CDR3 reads CASSLDLVSDTQYF. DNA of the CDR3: TGTGCCAGCAGCTTGGATCTGGTTTCAGATACGCAGTATTTT.

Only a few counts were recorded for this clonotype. Written as DNA, the CDR3 is TGTGCCAGCAGCAAAGACCCCCAGGGGGCTGCGGGCCCTAACTACAATGAGCAGTTCTTC. This gives the protein CASSKDPQGAAGPNYNEQFF. The rearrangement links TRBV21-1 to TRBJ2-1; the table's D call, TRBD1, was not checked against the DNA. TRBV21-1 is a recognized pseudogene. This CDR3 has 20 residues.

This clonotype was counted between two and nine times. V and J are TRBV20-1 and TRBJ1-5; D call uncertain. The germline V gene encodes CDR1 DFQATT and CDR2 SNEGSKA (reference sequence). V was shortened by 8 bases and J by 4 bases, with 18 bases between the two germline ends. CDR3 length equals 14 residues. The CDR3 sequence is CSSRRSGTNQPQHF. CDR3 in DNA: TGCAGTTCACGACGGAGCGGAACTAATCAGCCCCAGCATTTT.

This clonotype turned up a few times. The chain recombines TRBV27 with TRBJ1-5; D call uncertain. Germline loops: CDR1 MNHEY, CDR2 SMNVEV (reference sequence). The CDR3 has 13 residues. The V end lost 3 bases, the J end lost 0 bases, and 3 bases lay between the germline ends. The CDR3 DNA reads TGTGCCAGCAGTTTCAATAGCAATCAGCCCCAGCATTTT. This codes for CASSFNSNQPQHF.

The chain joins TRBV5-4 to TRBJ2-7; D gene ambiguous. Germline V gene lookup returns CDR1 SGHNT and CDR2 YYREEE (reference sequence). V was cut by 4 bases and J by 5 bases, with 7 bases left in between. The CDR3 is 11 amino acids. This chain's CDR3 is CASSLNNEQYF. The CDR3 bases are TGTGCCAGCAGCCTAAATAACGAGCAGTACTTC.

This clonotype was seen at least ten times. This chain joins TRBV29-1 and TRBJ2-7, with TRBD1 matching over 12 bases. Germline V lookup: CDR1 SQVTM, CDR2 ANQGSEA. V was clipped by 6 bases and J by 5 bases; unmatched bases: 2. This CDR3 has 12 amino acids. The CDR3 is CSVGTGGDEQYF. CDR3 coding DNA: TGCAGCGTCGGGACAGGGGGCGACGAGCAGTACTTC.

The CDR3 protein is CAISTGGRVSDTQYF. CDR3 in DNA: TGTGCCATCAGTACGGGCGGGAGGGTATCCGATACGCAGTATTTT. This sequence joins TRBV10-3 and TRBJ2-3, with TRBD2 matching 9 bases. CDR3 size: 15 residues. CDR1 and CDR2 (germline): ENHRY, SYGVKD. Trimming took 5 bases from V and 6 from J; bases not matched to a gene: 9.